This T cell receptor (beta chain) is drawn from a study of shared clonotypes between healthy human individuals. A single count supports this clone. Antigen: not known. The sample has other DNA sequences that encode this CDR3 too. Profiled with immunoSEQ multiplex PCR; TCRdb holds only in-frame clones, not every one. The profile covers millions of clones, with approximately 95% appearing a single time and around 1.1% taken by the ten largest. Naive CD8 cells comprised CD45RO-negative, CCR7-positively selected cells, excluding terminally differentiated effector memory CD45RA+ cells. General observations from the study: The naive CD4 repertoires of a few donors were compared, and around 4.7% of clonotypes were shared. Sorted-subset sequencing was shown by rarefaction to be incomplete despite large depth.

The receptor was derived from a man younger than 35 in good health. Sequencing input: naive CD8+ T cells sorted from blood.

The CDR3 sequence: CASSQDLSYEQYF. The DNA of the CDR3 is TGTGCCAGCAGCCAAGATCTTTCCTACGAGCAGTACTTC. The chain employs TRBV4-2 and TRBJ2-7, with D uncertain. This CDR3 region has 13 residues. From germline, CDR1 is LGHNA and CDR2 YNFKEQ. V was clipped by 0 bases and J by 1 base, with 4 bases between them.